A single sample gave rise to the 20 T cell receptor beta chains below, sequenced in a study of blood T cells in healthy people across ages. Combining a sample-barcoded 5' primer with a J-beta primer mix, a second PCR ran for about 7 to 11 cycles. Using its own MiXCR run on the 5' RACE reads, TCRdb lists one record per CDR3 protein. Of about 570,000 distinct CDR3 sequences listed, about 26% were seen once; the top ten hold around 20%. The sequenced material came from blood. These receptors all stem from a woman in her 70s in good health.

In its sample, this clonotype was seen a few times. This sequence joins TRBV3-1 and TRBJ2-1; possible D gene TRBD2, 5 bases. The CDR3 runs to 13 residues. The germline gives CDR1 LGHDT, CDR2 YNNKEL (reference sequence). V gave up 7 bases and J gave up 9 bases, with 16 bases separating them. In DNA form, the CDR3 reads TGTGCCAGCAACAAGGACCCTGGGAGTGAGCAGTTCTTC. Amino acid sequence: CASNKDPGSEQFF.

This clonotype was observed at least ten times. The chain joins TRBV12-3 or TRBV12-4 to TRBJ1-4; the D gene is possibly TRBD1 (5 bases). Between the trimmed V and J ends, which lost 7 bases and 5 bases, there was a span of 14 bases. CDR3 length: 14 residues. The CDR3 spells CASTIQGPNEKLFF. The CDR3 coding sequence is TGTGCCAGCACCATCCAGGGTCCCAATGAAAAACTGTTTTTT.

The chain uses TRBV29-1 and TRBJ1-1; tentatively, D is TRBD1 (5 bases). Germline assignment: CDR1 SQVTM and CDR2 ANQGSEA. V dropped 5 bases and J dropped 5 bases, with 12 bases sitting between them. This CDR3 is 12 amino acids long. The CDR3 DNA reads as TGCAGCGTTCGGCAGGGAAATACTGAAGCTTTCTTT. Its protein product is CSVRQGNTEAFF.

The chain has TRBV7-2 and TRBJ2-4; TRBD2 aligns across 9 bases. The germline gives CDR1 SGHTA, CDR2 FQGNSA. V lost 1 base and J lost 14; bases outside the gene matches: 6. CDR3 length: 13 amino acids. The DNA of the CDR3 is TGTGCCAGCAGCTTAGGTAGTAGCGGGGGCAAGTACTTC. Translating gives CASSLGSSGGKYF.

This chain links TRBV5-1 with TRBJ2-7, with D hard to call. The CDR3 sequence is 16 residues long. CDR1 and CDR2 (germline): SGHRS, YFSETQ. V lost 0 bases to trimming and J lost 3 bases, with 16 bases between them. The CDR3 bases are TGCGCCAGCAGCTTGGCCCCGGCAGCAGCCTTCTACGAGCAGTACTTC. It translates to CASSLAPAAAFYEQYF.

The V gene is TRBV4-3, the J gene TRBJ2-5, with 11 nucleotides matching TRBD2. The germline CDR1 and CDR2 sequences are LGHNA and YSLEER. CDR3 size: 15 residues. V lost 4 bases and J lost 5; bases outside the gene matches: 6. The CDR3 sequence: CASSPRLAGLETQYF. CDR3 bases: TGCGCCAGCAGCCCTAGACTAGCGGGGTTGGAGACCCAGTACTTC.

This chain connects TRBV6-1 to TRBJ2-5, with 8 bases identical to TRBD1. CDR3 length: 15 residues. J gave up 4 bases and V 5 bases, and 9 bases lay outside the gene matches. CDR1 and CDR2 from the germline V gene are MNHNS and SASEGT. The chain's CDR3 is CASSKPTGAGETQYF. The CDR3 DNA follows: TGTGCCAGCAGTAAACCGACAGGGGCGGGAGAGACCCAGTACTTC.

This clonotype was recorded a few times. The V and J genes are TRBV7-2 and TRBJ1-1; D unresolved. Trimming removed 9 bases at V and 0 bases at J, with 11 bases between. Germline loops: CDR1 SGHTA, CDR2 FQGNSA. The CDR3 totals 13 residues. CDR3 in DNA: TGTGCCAGTAAGTCCGACATGAACACTGAAGCTTTCTTT. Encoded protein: CASKSDMNTEAFF.

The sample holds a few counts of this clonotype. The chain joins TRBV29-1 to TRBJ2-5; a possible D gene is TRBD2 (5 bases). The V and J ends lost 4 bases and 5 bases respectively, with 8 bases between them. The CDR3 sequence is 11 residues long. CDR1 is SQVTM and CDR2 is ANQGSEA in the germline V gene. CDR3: CSVGEPETQYF. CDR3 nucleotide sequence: TGCAGCGTTGGGGAGCCGGAGACCCAGTACTTC.

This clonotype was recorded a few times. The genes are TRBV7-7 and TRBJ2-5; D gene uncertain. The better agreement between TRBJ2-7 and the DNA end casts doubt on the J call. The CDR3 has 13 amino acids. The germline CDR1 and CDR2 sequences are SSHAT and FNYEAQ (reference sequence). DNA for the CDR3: TGTGCCAGCAGTGGAAACACTCCCTACGAGCAGTACTTC. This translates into CASSGNTPYEQYF.

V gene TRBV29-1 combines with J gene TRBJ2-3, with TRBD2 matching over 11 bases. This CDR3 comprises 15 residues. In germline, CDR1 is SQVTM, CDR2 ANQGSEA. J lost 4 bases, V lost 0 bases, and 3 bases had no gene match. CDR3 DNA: TGCAGCGTTGAAGAAGGGACTAGCGGCGCAGATACGCAGTATTTT. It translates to CSVEEGTSGADTQYF.

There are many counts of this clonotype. The CDR3 spells CASSVSLAGTYNEQFF. For the CDR3, the DNA is TGTGCCAGCAGCGTGAGTCTAGCGGGGACCTACAATGAGCAGTTCTTC. The chain has TRBV9 and TRBJ2-1, with 9 positions matching TRBD2. V was clipped by 2 bases and J by 2 bases; unmatched bases: 5. This CDR3 has 16 amino acids. CDR1 and CDR2 (germline): SGDLS, YYNGEE.

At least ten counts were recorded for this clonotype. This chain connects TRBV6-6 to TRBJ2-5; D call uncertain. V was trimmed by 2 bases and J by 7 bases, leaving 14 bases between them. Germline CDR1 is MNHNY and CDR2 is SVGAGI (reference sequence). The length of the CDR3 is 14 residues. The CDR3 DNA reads TGTGCCAGCAGTTACCTCCCTATTACTGGGACCCAGTACTTC. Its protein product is CASSYLPITGTQYF.

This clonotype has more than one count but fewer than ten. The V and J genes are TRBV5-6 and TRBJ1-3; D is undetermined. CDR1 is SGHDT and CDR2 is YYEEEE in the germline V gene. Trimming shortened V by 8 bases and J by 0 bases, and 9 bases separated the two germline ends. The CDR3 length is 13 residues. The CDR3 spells CASGTASGNTIYF. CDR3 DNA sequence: TGTGCCAGTGGTACAGCCTCTGGAAACACCATATATTTT.

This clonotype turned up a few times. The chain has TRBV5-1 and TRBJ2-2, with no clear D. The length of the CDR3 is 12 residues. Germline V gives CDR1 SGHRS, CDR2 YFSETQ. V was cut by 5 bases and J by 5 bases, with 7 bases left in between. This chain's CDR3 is CASRVETGELFF. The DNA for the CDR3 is TGCGCCAGCAGGGTGGAAACCGGGGAGCTGTTTTTT.

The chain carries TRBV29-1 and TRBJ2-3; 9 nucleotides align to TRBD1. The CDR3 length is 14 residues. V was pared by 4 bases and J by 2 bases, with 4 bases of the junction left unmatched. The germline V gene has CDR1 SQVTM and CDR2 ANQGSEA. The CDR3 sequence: CSVAQGAFTDTQYF. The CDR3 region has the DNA TGCAGCGTTGCACAGGGGGCGTTCACAGATACGCAGTATTTT.

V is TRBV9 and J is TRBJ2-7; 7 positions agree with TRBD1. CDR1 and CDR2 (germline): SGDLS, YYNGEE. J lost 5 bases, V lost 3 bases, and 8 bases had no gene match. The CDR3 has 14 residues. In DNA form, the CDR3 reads TGTGCCAGCAGCGCGATGACAGGGAGCCACGAGCAGTACTTC. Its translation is CASSAMTGSHEQYF.

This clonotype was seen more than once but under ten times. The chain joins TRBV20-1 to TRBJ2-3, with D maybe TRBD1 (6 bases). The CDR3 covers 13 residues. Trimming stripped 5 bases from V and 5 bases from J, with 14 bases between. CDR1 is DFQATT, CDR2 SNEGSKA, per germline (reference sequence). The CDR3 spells CSAENREKDTQYF. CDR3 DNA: TGCAGTGCTGAAAACAGGGAGAAAGATACGCAGTATTTT.

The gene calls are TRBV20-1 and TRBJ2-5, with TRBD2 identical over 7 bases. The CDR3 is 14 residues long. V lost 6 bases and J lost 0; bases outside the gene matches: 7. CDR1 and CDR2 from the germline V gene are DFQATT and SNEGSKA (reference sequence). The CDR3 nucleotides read TGCAGTGCGGGGCGGGGGAAGTACCAAGAGACCCAGTACTTC. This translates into CSAGRGKYQETQYF.

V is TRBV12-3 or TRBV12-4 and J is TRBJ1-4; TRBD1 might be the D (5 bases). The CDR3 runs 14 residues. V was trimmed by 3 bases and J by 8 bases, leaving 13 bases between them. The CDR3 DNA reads TGTGCCAGCAGTTTGATGCAGGGCCAGGAAAAACTGTTTTTT. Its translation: CASSLMQGQEKLFF.